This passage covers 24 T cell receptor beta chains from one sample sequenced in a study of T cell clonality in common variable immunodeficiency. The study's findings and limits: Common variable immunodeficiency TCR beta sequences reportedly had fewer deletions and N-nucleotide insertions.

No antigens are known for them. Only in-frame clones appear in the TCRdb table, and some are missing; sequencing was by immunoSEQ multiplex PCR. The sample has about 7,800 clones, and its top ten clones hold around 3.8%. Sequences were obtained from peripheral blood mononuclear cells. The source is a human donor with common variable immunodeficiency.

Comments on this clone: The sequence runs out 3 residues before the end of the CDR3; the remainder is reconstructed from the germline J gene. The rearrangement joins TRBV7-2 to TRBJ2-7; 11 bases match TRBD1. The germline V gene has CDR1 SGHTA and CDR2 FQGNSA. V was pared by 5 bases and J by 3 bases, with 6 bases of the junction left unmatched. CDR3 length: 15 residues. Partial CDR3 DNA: TGTGCCAGCAGCCTCAGGACAGGGGGCTTCTACGAG. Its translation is CASSLRTGGFYE. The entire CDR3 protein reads CASSLRTGGFYEQYF.

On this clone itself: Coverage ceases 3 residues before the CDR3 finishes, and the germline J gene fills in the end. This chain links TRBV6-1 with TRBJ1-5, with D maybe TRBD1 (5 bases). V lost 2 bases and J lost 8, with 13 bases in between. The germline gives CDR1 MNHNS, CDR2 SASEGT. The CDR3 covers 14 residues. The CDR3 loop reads CASSERDPREPQHF. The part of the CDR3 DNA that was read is TGTGCCAGCAGTGAAAGAGACCCCAGGGAGCCC.

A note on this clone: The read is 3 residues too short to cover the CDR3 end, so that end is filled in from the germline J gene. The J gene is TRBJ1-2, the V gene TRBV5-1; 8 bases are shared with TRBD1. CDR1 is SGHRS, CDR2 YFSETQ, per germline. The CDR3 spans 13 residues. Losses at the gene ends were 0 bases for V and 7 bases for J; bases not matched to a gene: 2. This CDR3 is CASSLGTGFGYTF. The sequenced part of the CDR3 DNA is TGCGCCAGCAGCTTGGGGACAGGGTTTGGC.

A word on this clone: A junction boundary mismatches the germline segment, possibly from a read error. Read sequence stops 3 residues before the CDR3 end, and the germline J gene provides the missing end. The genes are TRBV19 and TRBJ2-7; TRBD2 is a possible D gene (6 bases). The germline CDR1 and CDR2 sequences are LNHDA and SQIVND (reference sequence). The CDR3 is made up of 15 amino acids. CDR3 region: CASSTRWGDSHEQYF. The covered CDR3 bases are TGTGCCAGTAGTACCCGGTGGGGGGACTCCCACGAG.

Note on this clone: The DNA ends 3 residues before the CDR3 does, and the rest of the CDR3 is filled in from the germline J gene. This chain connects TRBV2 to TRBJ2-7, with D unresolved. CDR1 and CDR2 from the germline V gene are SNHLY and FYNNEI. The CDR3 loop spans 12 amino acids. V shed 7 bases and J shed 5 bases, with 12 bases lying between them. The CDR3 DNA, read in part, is TGTGCCAGCATAGGGTACCGCGACGAG. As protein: CASIGYRDE. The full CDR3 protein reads CASIGYRDEQYF.

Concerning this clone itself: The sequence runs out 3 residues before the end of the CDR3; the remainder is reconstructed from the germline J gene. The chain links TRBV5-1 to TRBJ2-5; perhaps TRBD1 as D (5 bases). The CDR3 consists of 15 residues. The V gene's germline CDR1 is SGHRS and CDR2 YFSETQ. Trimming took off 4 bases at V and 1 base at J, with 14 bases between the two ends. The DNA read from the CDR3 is TGCGCCAGCAGCGGCTATGGCAGGGCCCAAGAGACC. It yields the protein CASSGYGRAQET. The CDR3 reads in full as CASSGYGRAQETQYF.

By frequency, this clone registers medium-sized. Here the CDR3 reads CASSQDLAHQPQHF. Partial CDR3 DNA: TGTGCCAGCAGCCAAGATCTTGCGCATCAGCCC. V gene TRBV3-1 (or the pseudogene TRBV3-2) combines with J gene TRBJ1-5; D call uncertain. Read sequence stops 3 residues before the CDR3 end, and the germline J gene provides the missing end. The CDR3 loop spans 14 amino acids. V was trimmed by 0 bases and J by 5 bases, leaving 8 bases between them. Germline CDR1 LGHDT, CDR2 YNNKEL (reference sequence).

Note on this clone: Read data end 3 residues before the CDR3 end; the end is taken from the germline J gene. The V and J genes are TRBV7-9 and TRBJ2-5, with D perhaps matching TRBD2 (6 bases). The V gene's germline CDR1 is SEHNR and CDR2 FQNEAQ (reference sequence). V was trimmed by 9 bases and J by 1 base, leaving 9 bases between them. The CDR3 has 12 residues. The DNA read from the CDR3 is TGTGCCAGTAGGGGACTCCAAGAGACC. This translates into CASRGLQET. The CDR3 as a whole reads CASRGLQETQYF.

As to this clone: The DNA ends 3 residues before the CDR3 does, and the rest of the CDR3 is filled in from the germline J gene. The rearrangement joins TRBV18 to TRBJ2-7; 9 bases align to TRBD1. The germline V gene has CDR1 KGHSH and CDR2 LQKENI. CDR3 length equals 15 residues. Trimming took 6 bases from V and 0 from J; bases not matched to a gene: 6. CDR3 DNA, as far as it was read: TGTGCCAGCTCTCTTGGGACAGGGAGCTCCTACGAG. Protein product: CASSLGTGSSYE. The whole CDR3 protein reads CASSLGTGSSYEQYF.

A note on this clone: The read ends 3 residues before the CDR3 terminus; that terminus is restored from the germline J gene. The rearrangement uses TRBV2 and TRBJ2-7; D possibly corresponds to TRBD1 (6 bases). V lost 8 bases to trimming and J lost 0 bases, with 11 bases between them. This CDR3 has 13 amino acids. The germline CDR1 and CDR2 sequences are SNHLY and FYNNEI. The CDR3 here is CASRQDSSYEQYF. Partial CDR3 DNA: TGTGCCAGCCGACAGGACAGCTCCTACGAG.

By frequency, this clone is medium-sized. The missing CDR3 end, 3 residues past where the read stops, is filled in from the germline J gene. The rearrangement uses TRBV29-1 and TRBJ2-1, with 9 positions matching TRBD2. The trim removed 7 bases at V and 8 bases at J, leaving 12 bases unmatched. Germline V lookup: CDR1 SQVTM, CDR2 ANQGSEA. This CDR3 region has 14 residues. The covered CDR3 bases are TGCAGCGCCCAAGGGCTAGCGGGAACTGATGAG. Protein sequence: CSAQGLAGTDE. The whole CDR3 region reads CSAQGLAGTDEQFF.

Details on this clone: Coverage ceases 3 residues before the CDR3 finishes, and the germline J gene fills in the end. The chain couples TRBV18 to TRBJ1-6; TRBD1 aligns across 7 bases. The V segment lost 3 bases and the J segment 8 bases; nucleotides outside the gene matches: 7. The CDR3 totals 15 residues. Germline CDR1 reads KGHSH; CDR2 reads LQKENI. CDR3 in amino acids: CASSPRGQTDSPLHF. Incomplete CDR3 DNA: TGTGCCAGCTCACCCAGGGGACAGACCGATTCACCC.

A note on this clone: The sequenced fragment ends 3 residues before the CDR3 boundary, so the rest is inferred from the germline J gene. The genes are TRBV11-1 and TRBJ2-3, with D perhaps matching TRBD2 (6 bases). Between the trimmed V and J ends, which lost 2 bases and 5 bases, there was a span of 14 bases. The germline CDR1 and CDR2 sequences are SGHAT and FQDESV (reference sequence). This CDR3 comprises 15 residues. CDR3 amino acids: CASSLRGFVLDTQYF. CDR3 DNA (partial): TGTGCCAGCAGCTTACGGGGGTTCGTGCTAGATACG.

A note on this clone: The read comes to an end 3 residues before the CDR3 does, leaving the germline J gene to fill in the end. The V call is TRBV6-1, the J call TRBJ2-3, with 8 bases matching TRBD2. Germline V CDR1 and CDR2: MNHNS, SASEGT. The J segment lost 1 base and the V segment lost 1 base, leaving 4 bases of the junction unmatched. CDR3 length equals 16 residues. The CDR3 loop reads CASSEGAGGGTDTQYF. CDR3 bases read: TGTGCCAGCAGTGAAGGGGCGGGGGGAGGCACAGATACG.

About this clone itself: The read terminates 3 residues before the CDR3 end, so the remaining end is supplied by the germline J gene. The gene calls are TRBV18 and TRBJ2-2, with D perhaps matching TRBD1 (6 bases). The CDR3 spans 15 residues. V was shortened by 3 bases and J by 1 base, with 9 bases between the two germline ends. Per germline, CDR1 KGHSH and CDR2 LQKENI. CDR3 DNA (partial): TGTGCCAGCTCACCTAGACAGGTGAACACCGGGGAG. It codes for CASSPRQVNTGE. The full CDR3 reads CASSPRQVNTGELFF.

The sequenced part of the CDR3 DNA is TGTGCCAGCAGCTTACTCCGGGACAGTGAA. Translation: CASSLLRDSE. The complete CDR3 sequence is CASSLLRDSEAFF. The rearrangement uses TRBV7-2 and TRBJ1-1; 7 bases match TRBD1. Coverage ceases 3 residues before the CDR3 finishes, and the germline J gene fills in the end. After removal of 2 bases from V and 7 bases from J, the junction contained 4 bases not matched to a gene. This CDR3 contains 13 residues. Per germline, CDR1 SGHTA and CDR2 FQGNSA.

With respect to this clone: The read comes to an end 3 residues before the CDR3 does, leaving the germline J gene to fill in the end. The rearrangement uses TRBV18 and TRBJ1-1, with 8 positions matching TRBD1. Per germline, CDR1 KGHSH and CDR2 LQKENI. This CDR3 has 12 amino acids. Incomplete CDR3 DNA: TGTGCCAGCTCACCAAAACAGGGGGAC. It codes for CASSPKQGD. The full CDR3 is CASSPKQGDAFF.

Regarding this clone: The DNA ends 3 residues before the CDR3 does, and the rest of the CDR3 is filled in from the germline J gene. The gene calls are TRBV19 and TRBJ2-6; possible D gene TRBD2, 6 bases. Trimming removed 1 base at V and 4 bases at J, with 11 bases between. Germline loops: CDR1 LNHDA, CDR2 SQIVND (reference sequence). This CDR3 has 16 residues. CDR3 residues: CASSIGDSSGANVLTF. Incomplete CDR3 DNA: TGTGCCAGTAGTATAGGGGACTCCTCCGGGGCCAACGTC.

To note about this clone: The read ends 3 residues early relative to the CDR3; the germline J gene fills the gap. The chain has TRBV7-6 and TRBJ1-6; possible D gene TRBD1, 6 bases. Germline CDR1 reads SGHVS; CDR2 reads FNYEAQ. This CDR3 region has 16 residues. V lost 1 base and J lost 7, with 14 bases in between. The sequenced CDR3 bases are TGTGCCAGCAGCTTAGTCGGAAAGGACAGAAATTCACCC. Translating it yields CASSLVGKDRNSP. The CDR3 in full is CASSLVGKDRNSPLHF.

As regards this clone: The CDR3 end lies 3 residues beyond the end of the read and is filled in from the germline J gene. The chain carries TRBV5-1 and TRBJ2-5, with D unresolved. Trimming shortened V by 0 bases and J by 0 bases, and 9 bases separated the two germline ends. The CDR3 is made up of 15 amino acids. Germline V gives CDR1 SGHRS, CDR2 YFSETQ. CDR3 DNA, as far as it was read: TGCGCCAGCAGCTTGGGTCTAACAGACCAAGAGACC. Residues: CASSLGLTDQET. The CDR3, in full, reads CASSLGLTDQETQYF. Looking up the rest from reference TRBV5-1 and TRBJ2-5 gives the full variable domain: KAGVTQTPRYLIKTRGQQVTLSCSPISGHRSVSWYQQTPGQGLQFLFEYFSETQRNKGNFPGRFSGRQFSNSRSEMNVSTLELGDSALYLCASSLGLTDQETQYFGPGTRLLVL.

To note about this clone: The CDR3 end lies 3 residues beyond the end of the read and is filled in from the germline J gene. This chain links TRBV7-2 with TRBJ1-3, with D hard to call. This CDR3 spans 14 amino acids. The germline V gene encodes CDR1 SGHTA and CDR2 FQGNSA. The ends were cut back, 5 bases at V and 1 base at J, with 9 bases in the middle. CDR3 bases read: TGTGCCAGCAGCCCTCTCAGATCTGGAAACACC. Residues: CASSPLRSGNT. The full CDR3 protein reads CASSPLRSGNTIYF.

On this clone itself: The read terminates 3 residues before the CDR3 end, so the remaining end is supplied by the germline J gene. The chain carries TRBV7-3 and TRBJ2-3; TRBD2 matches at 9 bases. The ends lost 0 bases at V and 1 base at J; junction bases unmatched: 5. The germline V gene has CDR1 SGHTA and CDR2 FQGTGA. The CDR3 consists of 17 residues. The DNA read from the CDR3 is TGTGCCAGCAGCTTAACGGAGGTAGCGGGGGGCACAGATACG. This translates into CASSLTEVAGGTDT. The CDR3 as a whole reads CASSLTEVAGGTDTQYF.

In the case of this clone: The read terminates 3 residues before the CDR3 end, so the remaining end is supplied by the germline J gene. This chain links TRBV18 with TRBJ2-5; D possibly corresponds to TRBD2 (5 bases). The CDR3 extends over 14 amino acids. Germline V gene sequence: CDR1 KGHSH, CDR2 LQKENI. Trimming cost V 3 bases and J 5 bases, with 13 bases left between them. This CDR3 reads CASSPEAVGETQYF. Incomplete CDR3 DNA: TGTGCCAGCTCACCGGAGGCAGTCGGGGAGACC.

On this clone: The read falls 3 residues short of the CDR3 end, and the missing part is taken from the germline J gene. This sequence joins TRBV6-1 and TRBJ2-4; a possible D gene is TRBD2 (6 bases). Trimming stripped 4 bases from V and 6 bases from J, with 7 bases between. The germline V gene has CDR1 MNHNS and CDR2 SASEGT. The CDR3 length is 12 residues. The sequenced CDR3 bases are TGTGCCAGCAGTGTTAGCGGAAACATT. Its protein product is CASSVSGNI. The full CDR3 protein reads CASSVSGNIQYF.